One and the same sample provided the 9 T cell receptor beta chains below, sequenced in a study of blood T cell repertoires in COVID-19. The assay was immunoSEQ multiplex PCR, and TCRdb's table has in-frame clones only and misses some. The profile shows about 89,000 clones, 78% of them singletons. Sequencing was done on a sample of peripheral blood. The receptors stem from a man aged 65 to 79 with COVID-19, enrolled during active disease.

This clone was found once. V and J are TRBV19 and TRBJ1-3; D remains unclear. This CDR3 comprises 14 residues. V was pared by 6 bases and J by 0 bases, with 9 bases between. Germline assignment: CDR1 LNHDA and CDR2 SQIVND (reference sequence). DNA for the CDR3: TGTGCCAGTAGAGTCAGAAGCTCTGGAAACACCATATATTTT. Amino acid sequence: CASRVRSSGNTIYF.

This clone has more than one count but fewer than ten. CDR3 region: CAISESGGGRFRGNTEAFF. The CDR3 DNA reads as TGTGCCATCAGTGAGTCGGGGGGGGGCCGATTCAGAGGGAACACTGAAGCTTTCTTT. V gene TRBV10-3 combines with J gene TRBJ1-1, with a tentative D call TRBD1 (6 bases). This CDR3 is built from 19 residues. V gave up 0 bases and J gave up 1 base, with 21 bases separating them. CDR1 is ENHRY and CDR2 is SYGVKD in the germline V gene.

The chain combines TRBV4-1 with TRBJ2-3; no clear D gene. V was clipped by 1 base and J by 7 bases, with 9 bases between them. CDR1 MGHRA and CDR2 YSYEKL come from the germline V gene. This CDR3 is built from 13 residues. The CDR3 loop is CASSQAPGYTQYF. In DNA form, the CDR3 reads TGCGCCAGCAGCCAAGCCCCCGGGTATACGCAGTATTTT.

This clone was observed a handful of times. V usage is TRBV9 and J usage is TRBJ2-5; TRBD2 agrees at 15 bases. The CDR3 totals 16 residues. J gave up 5 bases and V 3 bases, and 5 bases lay outside the gene matches. Germline CDR1 is SGDLS and CDR2 is YYNGEE. CDR3 in DNA: TGTGCCAGCAGCGCGGGACTAGCGGGGGGCGGGGAGACCCAGTACTTC. It yields the protein CASSAGLAGGGETQYF. The whole variable domain, remainder taken from reference TRBV9 and TRBJ2-5, is DSGVTQTPKHLITATGQRVTLRCSPRSGDLSVYWYQQSLDQGLQFLIQYYNGEERAKGNILERFSAQQFPDLHSELNLSSLELGDSALYFCASSAGLAGGGETQYFGPGTRLLVL.

This chain uses TRBV5-1 with TRBJ2-2; 9 bases align to TRBD1. Germline-derived CDR1 and CDR2 are SGHRS and YFSETQ. This CDR3 spans 15 amino acids. The V gene end was trimmed by 2 bases and the J gene end by 5 bases; junction bases not matched to a gene: 4. CDR3 in DNA: TGCGCCAGCAGCTTCTCTGGACAGGGGACCGGGGAGCTGTTTTTT. Translation: CASSFSGQGTGELFF.

The rearrangement links TRBV6-6 to TRBJ2-7; TRBD1 might be the D (6 bases). Trimming pared 6 bases from V and 2 bases from J, leaving 14 bases between. Germline values: CDR1 MNHNY, CDR2 SVGAGI (reference sequence). The CDR3 covers 14 residues. The CDR3 sequence is CASSPGQFTYEQYF. The CDR3 DNA reads TGTGCCAGCAGCCCTGGACAGTTTACCTACGAGCAGTACTTC.

The CDR3 DNA reads as TGTGCCAGTAGGACCGGTACTGCGGTTGAAAAACTGTTTTTT. Protein product: CASRTGTAVEKLFF. This chain uses TRBV19 with TRBJ1-4; unclear D gene. The V end was cut by 6 bases, the J end by 7 bases, with 15 bases between. Germline V gives CDR1 LNHDA, CDR2 SQIVND (reference sequence). The CDR3 has 14 amino acids.

V is TRBV7-2 and J is TRBJ2-7; 7 nucleotides align to TRBD1. V lost 1 base and J lost 7; bases outside the gene matches: 7. Germline V lookup: CDR1 SGHTA, CDR2 FQGNSA. The CDR3 is 14 residues long. CDR3 loop: CASSLGTGRLEQYF. CDR3 bases: TGTGCCAGCAGCTTAGGGACAGGCCGCTTGGAGCAGTACTTC.

This clone was counted a few times. This chain links TRBV7-8 with TRBJ1-3; no firm D call. In germline, CDR1 is SGHVS, CDR2 FQNEAQ. The CDR3 spans 15 residues. V was shortened by 2 bases and J by 0 bases, with 8 bases between the two germline ends. This chain's CDR3 is CASSLPRSSGNTIYF. In nucleotides, the CDR3 is TGTGCCAGCAGCTTACCCCGGAGCTCTGGAAACACCATATATTTT.